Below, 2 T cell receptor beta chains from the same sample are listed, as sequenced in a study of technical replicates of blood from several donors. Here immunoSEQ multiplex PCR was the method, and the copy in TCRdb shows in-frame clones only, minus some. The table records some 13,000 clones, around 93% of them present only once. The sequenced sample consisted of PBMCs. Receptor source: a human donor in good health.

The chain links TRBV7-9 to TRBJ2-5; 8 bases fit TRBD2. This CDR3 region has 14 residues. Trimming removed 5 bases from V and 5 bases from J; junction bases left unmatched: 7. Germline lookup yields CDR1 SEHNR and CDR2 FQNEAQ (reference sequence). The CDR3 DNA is TGTGCCAGCAGCATTAGCGGGAACGGGGAGACCCAGTACTTC. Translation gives CASSISGNGETQYF.

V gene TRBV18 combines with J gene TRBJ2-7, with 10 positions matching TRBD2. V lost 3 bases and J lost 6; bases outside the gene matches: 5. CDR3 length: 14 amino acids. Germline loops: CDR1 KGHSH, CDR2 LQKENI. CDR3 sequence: CASSPASGRPEQYF. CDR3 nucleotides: TGTGCCAGCTCACCGGCTAGCGGGAGACCCGAGCAGTACTTC.